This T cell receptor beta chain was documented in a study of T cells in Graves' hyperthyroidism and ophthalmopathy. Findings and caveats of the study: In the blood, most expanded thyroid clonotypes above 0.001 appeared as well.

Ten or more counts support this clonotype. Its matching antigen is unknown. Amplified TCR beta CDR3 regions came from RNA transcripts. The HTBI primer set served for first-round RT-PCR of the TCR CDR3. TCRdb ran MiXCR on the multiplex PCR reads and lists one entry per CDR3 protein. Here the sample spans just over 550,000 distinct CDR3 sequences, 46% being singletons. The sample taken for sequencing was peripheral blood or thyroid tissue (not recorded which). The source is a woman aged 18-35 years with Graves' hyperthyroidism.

CDR3 DNA sequence: TGTGCCAGCAGCCCGTCGGCAGGGGAGATGCCCCAGCATTTT. It is translated as CASSPSAGEMPQHF. The chain is built from TRBV7-9 and TRBJ1-5; perhaps TRBD1 as D (6 bases). Germline V gene sequence: CDR1 SEHNR, CDR2 FQNEAQ (reference sequence). Deletions cut 5 bases from V and 9 bases from J, with 17 bases between. The CDR3 is 14 residues long.